Below are 8 T cell receptor beta chains sequenced from a single sample in a study of blood T cells in healthy people across ages. Primers used in a second PCR of roughly 7 to 12 cycles were a sample-barcoded 5' primer and a J-beta primer mix. A single record per CDR3 protein comes from TCRdb applying MiXCR to the 5' RACE reads. Altogether 1.5 million to 2 million distinct CDR3 sequences are present, about 49% being singletons, with the ten largest covering less than 2.5%. Sequenced: blood. The receptors originated from a woman aged 40 to 50 in good health.

Only a few counts were recorded for this clonotype. The V call is TRBV15, the J call TRBJ2-1, with TRBD2 identical over 10 bases. This CDR3 is built from 14 residues. Germline V lookup: CDR1 LNHNV, CDR2 YYDKDF (reference sequence). The junction had 5 bases not matched to a gene; V was cut back by 5 bases and J by 7 bases. The chain's CDR3 is CATSRTSGVNEQFF. CDR3 sequence (DNA): TGTGCCACCAGCCGGACTAGCGGAGTTAATGAGCAGTTCTTC.

This clonotype was seen more than once but under ten times. This chain links TRBV10-1 with TRBJ2-1, with D perhaps matching TRBD2 (5 bases). V dropped 4 bases and J dropped 0 bases, with 13 bases sitting between them. Germline-derived CDR1 and CDR2 are WNHNN and SYGVQD (reference sequence). This CDR3 contains 16 residues. DNA of the CDR3: TGCGCCAGCAGTGCGCGTCAGGCGGGCTCCTACAATGAGCAGTTCTTC. Its translation: CASSARQAGSYNEQFF.

This clonotype was detected a few times. The V call is TRBV10-2, the J call TRBJ2-6; no definite D call. The CDR3 is 15 residues long. The V gene's germline CDR1 is WSHSY and CDR2 SAAADI. Between the trimmed V and J ends, which lost 6 bases and 4 bases, there was a span of 13 bases. The CDR3 loop is CASSLSRTGANVLTF. CDR3 nucleotides: TGCGCCAGCAGCCTCTCCCGGACCGGGGCCAACGTCCTGACTTTC.

The gene calls are TRBV13 and TRBJ2-1; D might be TRBD1 (6 bases). CDR1 and CDR2 from the germline V gene are PRHDT and FYEKMQ (reference sequence). V dropped 1 base and J dropped 6 bases, with 13 bases sitting between them. There are 15 residues in the CDR3. CDR3 in DNA: TGTGCCAGCAGCTTAGATGGGGGCGCCCCCAATGAGCAGTTCTTC. It yields the protein CASSLDGGAPNEQFF. The full variable domain, its missing parts supplied by reference TRBV13 and TRBJ2-1, is AAGVIQSPRHLIKEKRETATLKCYPIPRHDTVYWYQQGPGQDPQFLISFYEKMQSDKGSIPDRFSAQQFSDYHSELNMSSLELGDSALYFCASSLDGGAPNEQFFGPGTRLTVL.

This clonotype was counted a few times. The chain is built from TRBV6-5 and TRBJ2-6; 7 bases line up with TRBD1. This CDR3 is built from 17 residues. Looked up from germline, CDR1 is MNHEY and CDR2 is SVGAGI. Germline trimming cut 4 bases from V and 0 bases from J; bases unmatched to any gene: 6. The CDR3 is CASSFGQVLSGANVLTF. The DNA of the CDR3 is TGTGCCAGCAGTTTCGGACAGGTTCTCTCTGGGGCCAACGTCCTGACTTTC.

The sample holds a few counts of this clonotype. This chain connects TRBV9 to TRBJ2-1, with D tentatively TRBD2 (7 bases). The CDR3 is 15 amino acids. Looked up from germline, CDR1 is SGDLS and CDR2 is YYNGEE. With 0 bases removed from V and 6 bases from J, the gap between germline ends came to 13 bases. CDR3 DNA: TGTGCCAGCAGCGTAGAGGGGGGGTTCGGCAATGAGCAGTTCTTC. It specifies CASSVEGGFGNEQFF.

This chain uses TRBV29-1 with TRBJ2-6, with 8 bases fitting TRBD1. Germline CDR1 and CDR2: SQVTM and ANQGSEA. V was clipped by 7 bases and J by 0 bases; unmatched bases: 5. CDR3 length: 15 amino acids. The DNA of the CDR3 is TGCAGCGGCATTACAGGGGGCTCTGGGGCCAACGTCCTGACTTTC. It is translated as CSGITGGSGANVLTF.

The chain is built from TRBV7-9 and TRBJ1-1; the D is unclear. Per germline, CDR1 SEHNR and CDR2 FQNEAQ (reference sequence). This CDR3 is 13 amino acids long. V lost 1 base and J 3 bases, leaving 6 bases between the germline ends. This CDR3 is CASSLVGYTEAFF. The CDR3 nucleotides are TGTGCCAGCAGCTTAGTCGGTTACACTGAAGCTTTCTTT.